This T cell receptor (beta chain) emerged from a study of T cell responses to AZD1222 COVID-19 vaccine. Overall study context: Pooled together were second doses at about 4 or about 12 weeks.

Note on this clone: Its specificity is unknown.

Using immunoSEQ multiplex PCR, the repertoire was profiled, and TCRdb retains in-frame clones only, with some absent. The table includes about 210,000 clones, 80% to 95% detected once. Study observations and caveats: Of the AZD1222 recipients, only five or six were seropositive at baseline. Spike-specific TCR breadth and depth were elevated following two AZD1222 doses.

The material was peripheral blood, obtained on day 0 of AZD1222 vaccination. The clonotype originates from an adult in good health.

CDR3 region: CASSRTGNTIYF. The CDR3 coding sequence is TGTGCCAGCAGTCGGACAGGGAACACCATATATTTT. The chain couples TRBV6-5 to TRBJ1-3; 8 nucleotides match TRBD1. V dropped 5 bases and J dropped 7; count of bases not matched to a gene: 1. The germline CDR1 and CDR2 sequences are MNHEY and SVGAGI. CDR3 length: 12 residues.